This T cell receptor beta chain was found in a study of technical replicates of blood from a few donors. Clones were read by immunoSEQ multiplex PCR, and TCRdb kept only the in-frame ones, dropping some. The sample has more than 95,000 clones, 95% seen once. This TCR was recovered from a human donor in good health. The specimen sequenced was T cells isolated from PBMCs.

The CDR3 here is CASSLDRGDIQYF. The CDR3 bases are TGTGCCAGCAGCTTGGATCGGGGGGACATTCAGTACTTC. The rearrangement joins TRBV5-4 to TRBJ2-4, with TRBD2 identical over 7 bases. The ends lost 0 bases at V and 8 bases at J; junction bases unmatched: 2. The length of the CDR3 is 13 residues. The germline V gene encodes CDR1 SGHNT and CDR2 YYREEE (reference sequence).